Below are 19 T cell receptor beta chains sequenced from a single sample in a study of blood T cell repertoires in COVID-19. TCRdb's table, derived via immunoSEQ multiplex PCR, lists solely in-frame clones and lacks some. The sample shows about 310,000 clones, around 90% of them seen only once. The sequenced material came from peripheral blood. The receptors derive from a woman aged 40 to 49 with COVID-19, enrolled during active disease.

J is TRBJ1-1 and V is TRBV12-5; no reliable D call. Between the trimmed V and J ends, which lost 6 bases and 4 bases, there was a span of 12 bases. The CDR3 runs 13 residues. Germline values: CDR1 LGHNT, CDR2 FRNRAP. The CDR3 DNA reads as TGTGCTAGTGGAGCGCGGGTGGGCACTGAAGCTTTCTTT. Translating it yields CASGARVGTEAFF.

This clone was counted only a few times. This chain links TRBV6-5 with TRBJ2-7; no clear D. Trimming left V 6 bases short and J 3 bases short, with 12 bases between. Germline values: CDR1 MNHEY, CDR2 SVGAGI. CDR3 length equals 13 residues. CDR3 in amino acids: CASSRTVSYEQYF. The CDR3 DNA follows: TGTGCCAGCAGCCGTACGGTGAGCTACGAGCAGTACTTC.

The chain employs TRBV9 and TRBJ1-3; D gene unclear. The CDR3 runs 15 residues. The germline CDR1 and CDR2 sequences are SGDLS and YYNGEE. Trimming removed 3 bases at V and 4 bases at J, with 14 bases between. Here the CDR3 reads CASSASRRYGNTIYF. CDR3 sequence (DNA): TGTGCCAGCAGCGCAAGCAGGAGGTACGGAAACACCATATATTTT.

The chain couples TRBV9 to TRBJ1-1; TRBD1 agrees at 7 bases. Germline V gene sequence: CDR1 SGDLS, CDR2 YYNGEE. The J segment lost 1 base and the V segment lost 0 bases, leaving 0 bases of the junction unmatched. CDR3 length: 14 residues. The CDR3 reads CASSVGQGNTEAFF. The CDR3 DNA sequence: TGTGCCAGCAGCGTAGGACAGGGGAACACTGAAGCTTTCTTT.

The V gene is TRBV6-5, the J gene TRBJ1-2; D possibly corresponds to TRBD1 (6 bases). The V gene's germline CDR1 is MNHEY and CDR2 SVGAGI. The CDR3 extends over 15 amino acids. V lost 4 bases to trimming and J lost 6 bases, with 18 bases between them. CDR3 DNA: TGTGCCAGCAGTTCAGGGGCGGCAGGCTTGGATGGCTACACCTTC. This translates into CASSSGAAGLDGYTF.

Only one count was recorded for this clone. The chain joins TRBV5-5 to TRBJ2-1; the D gene is possibly TRBD2 (7 bases). Deletions cut 4 bases from V and 7 bases from J, with 24 bases between. CDR3 length: 17 amino acids. Germline V CDR1 and CDR2: SGHKS, YYEKEE (reference sequence). The CDR3 protein is CASSPYFRGARANEQFF. The CDR3 DNA reads TGTGCCAGCAGCCCTTACTTTCGGGGGGCGCGGGCGAATGAGCAGTTCTTC.

In this sample, this clone turned up once. The chain couples TRBV29-1 to TRBJ2-3, with 8 nucleotides matching TRBD1. CDR1 is SQVTM, CDR2 ANQGSEA, per germline. This CDR3 is built from 15 residues. The J segment lost 6 bases and the V segment lost 6 bases, leaving 14 bases of the junction unmatched. For the CDR3, the DNA is TGCAGCGTGGACCGGGACAGGTCGACACCTGATACGCAGTATTTT. As protein: CSVDRDRSTPDTQYF.

CDR3 sequence: CASSLENTKREKLFF. CDR3 DNA sequence: TGTGCCAGCAGCCTGGAGAATACTAAACGGGAAAAACTGTTTTTT. The chain has TRBV7-9 and TRBJ1-4; D is ambiguous. The germline V and J ends were trimmed by 5 bases and 8 bases, with 18 bases remaining between them. CDR3 size: 15 residues. Germline assignment: CDR1 SEHNR and CDR2 FQNEAQ (reference sequence).

This sequence joins TRBV7-2 and TRBJ1-1, with D maybe TRBD1 (6 bases). Trimming removed 5 bases at V and 7 bases at J, with 14 bases between. Germline assignment: CDR1 SGHTA and CDR2 FQGNSA. This CDR3 region has 13 residues. This CDR3 reads CASSPGHSLEAFF. CDR3 nucleotide sequence: TGTGCCAGCAGCCCGGGACACTCCCTTGAAGCTTTCTTT.

The rearrangement links TRBV28 to TRBJ1-5; D call uncertain. Trimming removed 6 bases from V and 3 bases from J, with 15 bases in between. Germline CDR1 is MDHEN and CDR2 is SYDVKM. The CDR3 is 15 amino acids. The CDR3 here is CASRLGVGPNQPQHF. For the CDR3, the DNA is TGTGCCAGCAGACTGGGAGTGGGTCCCAATCAGCCCCAGCATTTT.

The chain has TRBV7-9 and TRBJ2-3; 12 bases fit TRBD2. The CDR3 sequence is 15 residues long. Looked up from germline, CDR1 is SEHNR and CDR2 is FQNEAQ (reference sequence). Unmatched junction bases numbered 6, after V lost 5 bases and J lost 6 bases. The CDR3 bases are TGTGCCAGCAGCCCAGGACTAGCGGGATCGGATACGCAGTATTTT. It translates to CASSPGLAGSDTQYF.

This rearrangement joins TRBV27 to TRBJ1-1; no firm D call. The CDR3 is 15 amino acids. From germline, CDR1 is MNHEY and CDR2 SMNVEV (reference sequence). Trimming took 0 bases from V and 4 from J, leaving 12 bases between them. The CDR3: CASSLSRMGATEAFF. CDR3 DNA: TGTGCCAGCAGTTTATCTAGAATGGGAGCCACTGAAGCTTTCTTT.

This chain joins TRBV5-1 and TRBJ1-1; D not resolved. Germline V gene lookup returns CDR1 SGHRS and CDR2 YFSETQ. V was trimmed by 0 bases and J by 1 base, leaving 7 bases between them. The CDR3 runs 14 residues. The CDR3, as DNA: TGCGCCAGCAGCTTGGGACACGGGAACACTGAAGCTTTCTTT. This translates into CASSLGHGNTEAFF. The full variable domain, with the rest looked up from reference TRBV5-1 and TRBJ1-1, is KAGVTQTPRYLIKTRGQQVTLSCSPISGHRSVSWYQQTPGQGLQFLFEYFSETQRNKGNFPGRFSGRQFSNSRSEMNVSTLELGDSALYLCASSLGHGNTEAFFGQGTRLTVV.

V gene TRBV9 combines with J gene TRBJ1-2, with D possibly TRBD1 on 5 matching bases. This CDR3 is built from 15 residues. Germline CDR1 reads SGDLS; CDR2 reads YYNGEE. The V gene lost 3 bases and the J gene lost 0 bases, with 12 bases spanning the gap. CDR3 coding DNA: TGTGCCAGCAGCGGGAACAGGTTTTCTAACTATGGCTACACCTTC. The encoded protein is CASSGNRFSNYGYTF.

The CDR3 nucleotides are TGTGCCAGCAGCCAAGTTAGGGGACAGGGGAGCACTGAAGCTTTCTTT. Encoded protein: CASSQVRGQGSTEAFF. This chain connects TRBV3-1 (or the pseudogene TRBV3-2) to TRBJ1-1, with TRBD1 matching over 10 bases. Unmatched junction bases numbered 6, after V lost 1 base and J lost 4 bases. This CDR3 has 16 amino acids. Looked up from germline, CDR1 is LGHDT and CDR2 is YNNKEL (reference sequence).

The rearrangement links TRBV28 to TRBJ2-3, with D hard to call. V dropped 6 bases and J dropped 0 bases, with 7 bases sitting between them. CDR1 MDHEN and CDR2 SYDVKM come from the germline V gene. The CDR3 extends over 13 amino acids. The CDR3 region is CASRRSSTDTQYF. CDR3 in DNA: TGTGCCAGCAGACGTAGTAGCACAGATACGCAGTATTTT. The full variable domain, completed using reference TRBV28 and TRBJ2-3, is DVKVTQSSRYLVKRTGEKVFLECVQDMDHENMFWYRQDPGLGLRLIYFSYDVKMKEKGDIPEGYSVSREKKERFSLILESASTNQTSMYLCASRRSSTDTQYFGPGTRLTVL.

The V gene is TRBV7-9, the J gene TRBJ2-7; D is ambiguous. With 6 bases removed from V and 1 base from J, the gap between germline ends came to 10 bases. Looked up from germline, CDR1 is SEHNR and CDR2 is FQNEAQ (reference sequence). This CDR3 comprises 13 residues. CDR3 in amino acids: CASSPPASYEQYF. CDR3 DNA sequence: TGTGCCAGCAGTCCGCCCGCGTCCTACGAGCAGTACTTC.

The chain joins TRBV11-2 to TRBJ2-4, with 10 bases identical to TRBD1. The CDR3 extends over 13 amino acids. V lost 4 bases to trimming and J lost 7 bases; unmatched junction nucleotides: 1. Germline V lookup: CDR1 SGHAT, CDR2 FQNNGV. The CDR3 here is CASSSDRGNIQYF. CDR3 DNA: TGTGCCAGCAGCTCGGACAGGGGGAACATTCAGTACTTC.

As concerns this clone: Other DNA sequences of this sample code for an identical CDR3. CDR3 protein: CASSTTGTGSPYEQYF. CDR3 DNA: TGTGCCAGCAGTACCACCGGGACAGGTTCCCCCTACGAGCAGTACTTC. V usage is TRBV28 and J usage is TRBJ2-7, with 8 positions matching TRBD1. The CDR3 is made up of 16 amino acids. The junction had 11 bases not matched to a gene; V was cut back by 5 bases and J by 2 bases. Germline lookup yields CDR1 MDHEN and CDR2 SYDVKM.